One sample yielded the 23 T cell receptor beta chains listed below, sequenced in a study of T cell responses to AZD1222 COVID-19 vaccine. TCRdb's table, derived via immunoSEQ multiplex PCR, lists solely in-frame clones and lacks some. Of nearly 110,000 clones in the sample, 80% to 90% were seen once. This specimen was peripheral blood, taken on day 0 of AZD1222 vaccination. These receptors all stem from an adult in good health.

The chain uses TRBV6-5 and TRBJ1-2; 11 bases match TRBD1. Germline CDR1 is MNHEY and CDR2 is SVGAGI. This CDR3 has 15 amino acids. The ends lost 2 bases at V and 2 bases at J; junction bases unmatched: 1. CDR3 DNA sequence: TGTGCCAGCAGTTACCGGACAGGGGGCAACTATGGCTACACCTTC. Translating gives CASSYRTGGNYGYTF.

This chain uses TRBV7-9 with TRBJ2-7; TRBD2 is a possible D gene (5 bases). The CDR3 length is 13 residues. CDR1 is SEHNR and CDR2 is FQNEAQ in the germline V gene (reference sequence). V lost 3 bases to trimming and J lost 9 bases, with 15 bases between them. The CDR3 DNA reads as TGTGCCAGCAGCTTGCCACCCAACGGGGTGCAGTACTTC. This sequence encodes CASSLPPNGVQYF.

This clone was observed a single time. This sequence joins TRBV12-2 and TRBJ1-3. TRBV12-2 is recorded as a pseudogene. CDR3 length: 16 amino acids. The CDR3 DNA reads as TGTGCAAGTCGCTTAACATGGGTTCACTCTGGAAACACCATATATTTT. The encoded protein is CASRLTWVHSGNTIYF.

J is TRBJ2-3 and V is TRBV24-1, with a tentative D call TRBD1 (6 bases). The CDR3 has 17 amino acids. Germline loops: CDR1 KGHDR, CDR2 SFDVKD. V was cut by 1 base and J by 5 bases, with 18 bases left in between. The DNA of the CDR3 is TGTGCCACCAGTGATTTAGGGTTCTGGGGGCGCGAAGATACGCAGTATTTT. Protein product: CATSDLGFWGREDTQYF.

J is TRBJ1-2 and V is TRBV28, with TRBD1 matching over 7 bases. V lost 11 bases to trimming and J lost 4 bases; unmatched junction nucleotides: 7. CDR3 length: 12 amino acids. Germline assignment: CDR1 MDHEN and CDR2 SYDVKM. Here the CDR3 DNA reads TGTGCCGTCAGACGGGACAGCTATGGCTACACCTTC. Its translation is CAVRRDSYGYTF.

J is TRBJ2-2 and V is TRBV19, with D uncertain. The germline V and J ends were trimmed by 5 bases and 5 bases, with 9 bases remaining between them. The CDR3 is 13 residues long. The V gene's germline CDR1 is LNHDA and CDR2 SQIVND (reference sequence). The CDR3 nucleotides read TGTGCCAGTAGTCCCCCCTGGACCGGGGAGCTGTTTTTT. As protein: CASSPPWTGELFF. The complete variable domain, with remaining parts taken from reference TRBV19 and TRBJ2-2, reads DGGITQSPKYLFRKEGQNVTLSCEQNLNHDAMYWYRQDPGQGLRLIYYSQIVNDFQKGDIAEGYSVSREKKESFPLTVTSAQKNPTAFYLCASSPPWTGELFFGEGSRLTVL.

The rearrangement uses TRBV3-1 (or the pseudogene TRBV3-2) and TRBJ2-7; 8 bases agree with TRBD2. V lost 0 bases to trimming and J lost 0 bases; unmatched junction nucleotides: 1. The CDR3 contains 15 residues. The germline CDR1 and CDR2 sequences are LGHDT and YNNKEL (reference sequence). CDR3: CASSQELAVSYEQYF. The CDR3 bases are TGTGCCAGCAGCCAAGAACTAGCGGTCTCCTACGAGCAGTACTTC.

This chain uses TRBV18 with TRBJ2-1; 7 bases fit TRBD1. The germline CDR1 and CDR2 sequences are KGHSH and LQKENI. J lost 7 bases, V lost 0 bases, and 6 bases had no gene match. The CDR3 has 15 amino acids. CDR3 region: CASSPPAQGINEQFF. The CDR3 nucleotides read TGTGCCAGCTCACCACCGGCACAGGGGATAAATGAGCAGTTCTTC.

Here the CDR3 DNA reads TGTGCCAGCAGAATGGGGACACCAAACACTGAAGCTTTCTTT. It encodes CASRMGTPNTEAFF. This chain connects TRBV28 to TRBJ1-1; TRBD1 might be the D (6 bases). The CDR3 extends over 14 amino acids. Germline CDR1 and CDR2: MDHEN and SYDVKM. V was cut by 6 bases and J by 2 bases, with 13 bases left in between.

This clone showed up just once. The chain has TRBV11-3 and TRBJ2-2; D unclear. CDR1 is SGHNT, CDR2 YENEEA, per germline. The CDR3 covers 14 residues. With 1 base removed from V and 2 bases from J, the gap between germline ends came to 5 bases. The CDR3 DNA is TGTGCCAGCAGCTTAGCGCCCAACACCGGGGAGCTGTTTTTT. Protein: CASSLAPNTGELFF.

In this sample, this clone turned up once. The CDR3 is CASSYEGPTEAFF. The CDR3 DNA is TGTGCCAGTAGTTACGAGGGGCCCACTGAAGCTTTCTTT. The chain combines TRBV19 with TRBJ1-1; D might be TRBD1 (5 bases). CDR1 and CDR2 (germline): LNHDA, SQIVND (reference sequence). This CDR3 contains 13 residues. Deletions cut 5 bases from V and 4 bases from J, with 11 bases between.

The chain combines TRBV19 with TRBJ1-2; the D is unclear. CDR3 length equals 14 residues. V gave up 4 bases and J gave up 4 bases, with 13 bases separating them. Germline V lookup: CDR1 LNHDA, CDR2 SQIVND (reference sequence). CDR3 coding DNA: TGTGCCAGTAGTACCCAGCCGGATCCCTATGGCTACACCTTC. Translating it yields CASSTQPDPYGYTF. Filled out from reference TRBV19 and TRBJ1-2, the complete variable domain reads DGGITQSPKYLFRKEGQNVTLSCEQNLNHDAMYWYRQDPGQGLRLIYYSQIVNDFQKGDIAEGYSVSREKKESFPLTVTSAQKNPTAFYLCASSTQPDPYGYTFGSGTRLTVV.

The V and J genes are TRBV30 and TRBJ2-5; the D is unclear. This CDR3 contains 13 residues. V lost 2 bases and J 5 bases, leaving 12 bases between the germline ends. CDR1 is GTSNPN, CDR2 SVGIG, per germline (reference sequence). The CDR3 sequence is CAWSNRLVETQYF. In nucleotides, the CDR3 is TGTGCCTGGAGTAATCGGCTAGTGGAGACCCAGTACTTC. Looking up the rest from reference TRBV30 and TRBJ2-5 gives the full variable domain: SQTIHQWPATLVQPVGSPLSLECTVEGTSNPNLYWYRQAAGRGLQLLFYSVGIGQISSEVPQNLSASRPQDRQFILSSKKLLLSDSGFYLCAWSNRLVETQYFGPGTRLLVL.

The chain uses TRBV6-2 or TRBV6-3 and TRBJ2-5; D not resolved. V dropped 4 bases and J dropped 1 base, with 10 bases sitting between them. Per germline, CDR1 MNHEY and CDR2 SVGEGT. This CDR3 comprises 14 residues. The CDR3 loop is CASSFRQVQETQYF. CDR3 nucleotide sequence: TGTGCCAGCAGTTTCAGGCAGGTCCAAGAGACCCAGTACTTC.

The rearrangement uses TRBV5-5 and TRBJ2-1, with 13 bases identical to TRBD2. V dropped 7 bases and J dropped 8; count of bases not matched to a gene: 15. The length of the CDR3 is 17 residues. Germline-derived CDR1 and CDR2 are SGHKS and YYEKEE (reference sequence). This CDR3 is CASFRGEGLAGDHEQFF. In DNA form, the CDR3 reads TGTGCCAGCTTTAGGGGAGAAGGACTAGCGGGAGACCATGAGCAGTTCTTC.

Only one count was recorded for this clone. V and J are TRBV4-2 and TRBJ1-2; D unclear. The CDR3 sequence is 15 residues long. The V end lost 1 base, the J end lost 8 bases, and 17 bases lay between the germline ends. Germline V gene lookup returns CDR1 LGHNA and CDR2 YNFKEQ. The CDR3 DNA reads TGTGCCAGCAGCCAAGTGGACGGAGCCTCTGTAGGCTACACCTTC. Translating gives CASSQVDGASVGYTF.

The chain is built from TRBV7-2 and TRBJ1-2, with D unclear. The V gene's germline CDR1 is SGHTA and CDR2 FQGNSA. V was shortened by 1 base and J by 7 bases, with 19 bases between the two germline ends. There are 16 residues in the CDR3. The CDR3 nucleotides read TGTGCCAGCAGCTTAGAGGTCGGCACGGGTTACGGTGGCTACACCTTC. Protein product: CASSLEVGTGYGGYTF. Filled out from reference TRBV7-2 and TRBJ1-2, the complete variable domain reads GAGVSQSPSNKVTEKGKDVELRCDPISGHTALYWYRQSLGQGLEFLIYFQGNSAPDKSGLPSDRFSAERTGGSVSTLTIQRTQQEDSAVYLCASSLEVGTGYGGYTFGSGTRLTVV.

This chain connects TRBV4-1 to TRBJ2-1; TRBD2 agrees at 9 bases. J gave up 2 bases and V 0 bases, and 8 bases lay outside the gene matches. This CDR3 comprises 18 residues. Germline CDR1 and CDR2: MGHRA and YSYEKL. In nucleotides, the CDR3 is TGCGCCAGCAGCCAAGATTTGGCGGGAGGGCCGACCTACAATGAGCAGTTCTTC. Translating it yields CASSQDLAGGPTYNEQFF.

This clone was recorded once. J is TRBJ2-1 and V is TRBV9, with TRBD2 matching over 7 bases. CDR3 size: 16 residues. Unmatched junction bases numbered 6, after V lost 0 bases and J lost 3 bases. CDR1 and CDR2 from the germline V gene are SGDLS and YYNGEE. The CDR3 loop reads CASSVESLAVYNEQFF. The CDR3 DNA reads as TGTGCCAGCAGCGTAGAGTCCCTAGCGGTCTACAATGAGCAGTTCTTC.

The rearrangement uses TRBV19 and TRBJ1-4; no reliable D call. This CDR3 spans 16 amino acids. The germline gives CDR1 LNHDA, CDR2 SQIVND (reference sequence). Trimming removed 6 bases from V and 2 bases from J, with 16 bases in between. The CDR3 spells CASSAQALWTNEKLFF. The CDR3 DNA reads TGTGCCAGTAGCGCGCAAGCCCTGTGGACTAATGAAAAACTGTTTTTT.

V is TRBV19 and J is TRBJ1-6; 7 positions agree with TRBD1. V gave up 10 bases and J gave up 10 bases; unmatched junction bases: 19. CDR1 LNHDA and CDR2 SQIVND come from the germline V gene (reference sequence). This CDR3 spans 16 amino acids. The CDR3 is CATKSTRTGAGSPLHF. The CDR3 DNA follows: TGTGCCACCAAATCAACTCGGACAGGAGCTGGGTCACCCCTCCACTTT.

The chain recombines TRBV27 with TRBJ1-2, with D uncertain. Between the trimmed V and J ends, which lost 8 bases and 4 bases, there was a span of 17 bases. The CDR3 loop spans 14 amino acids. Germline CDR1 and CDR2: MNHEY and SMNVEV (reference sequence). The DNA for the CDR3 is TGTGCCAGCTCTAACAGCCCCGGGCTCTATGGCTACACCTTC. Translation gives CASSNSPGLYGYTF.

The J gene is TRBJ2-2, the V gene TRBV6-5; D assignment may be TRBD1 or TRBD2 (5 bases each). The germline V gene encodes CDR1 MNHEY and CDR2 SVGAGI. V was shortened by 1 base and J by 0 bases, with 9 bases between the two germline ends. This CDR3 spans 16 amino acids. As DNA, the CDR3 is TGTGCCAGCAGTTACTTTGGGGGAGCGAACACCGGGGAGCTGTTTTTT. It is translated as CASSYFGGANTGELFF.